This entry lists 15 T cell receptor beta chains sequenced from one sample in a study of blood T cell repertoires in COVID-19 (dated by TCRdb to about 2020). The library was made by the immunoSEQ multiplex PCR assay. What TCRdb holds here is the immuneACCESS table cut down to in-frame rearrangements. Part of the clones is not present; checked against another copy, under half of the missing clones reflect an unresolved V gene, and the others are unexplained. Across this sample there are roughly 330,000 clones, with roughly nine tenths seen only once. Under 6% of the sample is held by the ten biggest clonotypes. The specimen sequenced was PBMCs or T cells enriched from blood (not recorded which). Receptors were obtained from a woman aged 25 to 39 who had recovered from COVID-19.

The chain couples TRBV28 to TRBJ1-6; D is possibly TRBD1 (5 bases). The V and J ends lost 7 bases and 5 bases respectively, with 21 bases between them. The CDR3 has 17 residues. CDR1 and CDR2 from the germline V gene are MDHEN and SYDVKM. The CDR3 is CASIGGLQDTDNSPLHF. The CDR3 region has the DNA TGTGCCAGCATTGGAGGGCTCCAGGACACTGATAATTCACCCCTCCACTTT.

The J gene is TRBJ1-2, the V gene TRBV4-2; tentatively, D is TRBD1 (6 bases). Germline V lookup: CDR1 LGHNA, CDR2 YNFKEQ. V gave up 0 bases and J gave up 9 bases, with 17 bases separating them. The CDR3 consists of 15 residues. The CDR3 DNA follows: TGTGCCAGCAGCCAAGATGGCGGGGGGCTGGGAAGCTACACCTTC. This translates into CASSQDGGGLGSYTF.

The chain joins TRBV6-5 to TRBJ2-5; TRBD2 matches 9 bases. The trim removed 7 bases at V and 2 bases at J, leaving 8 bases unmatched. From germline, CDR1 is MNHEY and CDR2 SVGAGI. This CDR3 region has 15 residues. CDR3 sequence reads: CASTRASGKQETQYF. Here the CDR3 DNA reads TGTGCCAGCACGAGGGCTAGCGGGAAACAAGAGACCCAGTACTTC.

The rearrangement joins TRBV6-5 to TRBJ2-7, with 10 bases lining up with TRBD1. CDR1 is MNHEY, CDR2 SVGAGI, per germline. V shed 7 bases and J 1 base; nucleotides not matched to a gene: 4. This CDR3 spans 14 amino acids. The CDR3 DNA reads as TGTGCCAGCATGGGACAGGGGAGGTCCTACGAGCAGTACTTC. It specifies CASMGQGRSYEQYF.

The CDR3 protein is CASSFARPTQETQYF. The CDR3 DNA follows: TGTGCCAGCAGCTTTGCCCGACCGACTCAAGAGACCCAGTACTTC. The chain joins TRBV7-9 to TRBJ2-5; D unclear. Germline CDR1 and CDR2: SEHNR and FQNEAQ (reference sequence). The CDR3 has 15 residues. V was trimmed by 3 bases and J by 2 bases, leaving 13 bases between them.

The genes are TRBV7-2 and TRBJ2-7, with 7 bases that match TRBD1. The CDR3 runs to 15 residues. V trimming: 0 bases; J trimming: 2 bases; junction bases outside the gene matches: 4. Germline V gene sequence: CDR1 SGHTA, CDR2 FQGNSA. CDR3 sequence (DNA): TGTGCCAGCAGCTTAGCCGGGACAGATACCTACGAGCAGTACTTC. This gives the protein CASSLAGTDTYEQYF.

The CDR3 nucleotides are TGTGCCAGCAGCGAGGGGACAGGGGGGTCGAGCTCCTATAATTCACCCCTCCACTTT. The encoded protein is CASSEGTGGSSSYNSPLHF. The J gene is TRBJ1-6, the V gene TRBV9; 11 bases align to TRBD1. V shed 3 bases and J 0 bases; nucleotides not matched to a gene: 8. The CDR3 loop spans 19 amino acids. The germline V gene encodes CDR1 SGDLS and CDR2 YYNGEE.

The chain recombines TRBV13 with TRBJ2-2, with TRBD2 matching over 8 bases. V was clipped by 2 bases and J by 8 bases; unmatched bases: 10. Germline V lookup: CDR1 PRHDT, CDR2 FYEKMQ (reference sequence). CDR3 size: 16 residues. The CDR3 protein is CASSLQLASGGGELFF. Here the CDR3 DNA reads TGTGCCAGCAGCTTACAACTAGCGAGCGGGGGAGGGGAGCTGTTTTTT.

The gene calls are TRBV21-1 and TRBJ2-7; TRBD1 reflects the table's D call only, with no check against the DNA. TRBV21-1 is shown as a pseudogene. The CDR3 contains 16 residues. The CDR3 coding sequence is TGTGCCAGCAGCATACACCGGACAGGGGAGCTGGACGAGCAGTACTTC. It encodes CASSIHRTGELDEQYF.

This sequence joins TRBV5-4 and TRBJ1-2; no clear D gene. Germline V lookup: CDR1 SGHNT, CDR2 YYREEE (reference sequence). The CDR3 length is 12 residues. Trimming shortened V by 3 bases and J by 6 bases, and 9 bases separated the two germline ends. The CDR3 nucleotides are TGTGCCAGCAGCTGGAGGGAAAATGGCTACACCTTC. Its protein product is CASSWRENGYTF.

The chain joins TRBV2 to TRBJ1-2, with TRBD1 as a possible D gene (6 bases). CDR1 is SNHLY, CDR2 FYNNEI, per germline. The CDR3 loop spans 15 amino acids. Between the trimmed V and J ends, which lost 4 bases and 2 bases, there was a span of 14 bases. The CDR3 DNA is TGTGCCAGCAGTGTTTTAGCAGGGGAAAACTATGGCTACACCTTC. It codes for CASSVLAGENYGYTF.

The chain employs TRBV30 and TRBJ2-2; the D gene is possibly TRBD2 (5 bases). This CDR3 is 16 amino acids long. Germline CDR1 GTSNPN, CDR2 SVGIG (reference sequence). Trimming removed 3 bases at V and 0 bases at J, with 14 bases between. This CDR3 reads CAWSRTAGSNTGELFF. The DNA for the CDR3 is TGTGCCTGGAGCCGAACCGCGGGTTCGAACACCGGGGAGCTGTTTTTT.

The chain has TRBV19 and TRBJ1-2; TRBD1 aligns across 9 bases. Per germline, CDR1 LNHDA and CDR2 SQIVND (reference sequence). The CDR3 is 15 amino acids. The ends lost 6 bases at V and 4 bases at J; junction bases unmatched: 9. CDR3 residues: CASSQDRGAAYGYTF. In DNA form, the CDR3 reads TGTGCCAGTAGCCAAGACAGGGGGGCCGCCTATGGCTACACCTTC.

The CDR3 DNA reads as TGTGCCAGCAGTCCCCTACAGGGGCGAAACACAGATACGCAGTATTTT. Protein sequence: CASSPLQGRNTDTQYF. This rearrangement joins TRBV6-7 to TRBJ2-3; TRBD1 matches 7 bases. TRBV6-7 is designated an ORF whose function remains uncertain. With V trimmed by 5 bases and J by 2 bases, 10 bases remained unmatched. The CDR3 has 16 residues.

This rearrangement joins TRBV14 to TRBJ2-5; no clear D. Germline assignment: CDR1 SGHDN and CDR2 FVKESK. This CDR3 contains 12 residues. The V and J ends lost 4 bases and 3 bases respectively, with 6 bases between them. The CDR3 reads CASSRREETQYF. Here the CDR3 DNA reads TGTGCCAGCAGCCGTCGAGAAGAGACCCAGTACTTC.